A selection of T cell receptor beta chains follows, all from one sample in a study of blood T cells in healthy people across ages. TCRdb redid the calling of the 5' RACE reads with MiXCR, one entry per CDR3 protein. The table has some 1,000,000 distinct CDR3 sequences, under 30% seen once. These same records also appear under a second study, on T cells of mothers and their children.

Sequences were obtained from blood. These receptors all come from a girl aged 2 to 9 in good health. CDR3s include the opening cysteine and the closing phenylalanine or tryptophan. A D gene is named only where the DNA matches it firmly. The size entry is marked missing in some rows and otherwise reads once, few, many or a size class.

j_gene	d_gene	abundance	len	v_gene	CDR3nt	CDR3aa
TRBJ2-4	.	.	15	TRBV6-5	TGTGCCAGCAGTTACCAGGGACGGAGAGGGGACATTCAGTACTTC	CASSYQGRRGDIQYF
TRBJ1-4	.	few	16	TRBV3-1	TGTGCCAGCAGCCAAGGGGGATTTGCAACTAATGAAAAACTGTTTTTT	CASSQGGFATNEKLFF
TRBJ2-1	TRBD2	.	15	TRBV12-5	TGTGCTAGTGGCCTAGCTAGCGGGAGGTCTAATGAGCAGTTCTTC	CASGLASGRSNEQFF
TRBJ2-3	TRBD2	few	13	TRBV29-1	TGCAGCTACCTAGCGGGAGCACAAGATACGCAGTATTTT	CSYLAGAQDTQYF
TRBJ1-2	.	few	14	TRBV10-3	TGTGCCATCAGTGAAACAGGACTTAACTATGGCTACACCTTC	CAISETGLNYGYTF
TRBJ2-7	TRBD2	.	16	TRBV4-2	TGTGCCAGCAGCCAAGAGGAGGCGGGGGGATCCTACGAGCAGTACTTC	CASSQEEAGGSYEQYF
TRBJ2-7	.	.	14	TRBV12-3/TRBV12-4	TGTGCCAGCAGCCCCCGGACAGTCCCCTACGAGCAGTACTTC	CASSPRTVPYEQYF
TRBJ1-1	.	.	14	TRBV29-1	TGCAGCGTTGAAGAAACCGGGACTCCGGTTGTAGCTTTCTTT	CSVEETGTPVVAFF
TRBJ2-5	TRBD2	.	12	TRBV28	TGTGCCAGCAGTCTAGCGGGAGGGCCTTTCTTCTTC	CASSLAGGPFFF
TRBJ2-3	.	.	17	TRBV7-2	TGTGCCAGCAGCTTAGGCCTCTCCGGGGCCACCACAGATACGCAGTATTTT	CASSLGLSGATTDTQYF
TRBJ2-5	.	few	12	TRBV6-6	TGTGCCAGCCTTGCCGGGAAAGAGACCCAGTACTTC	CASLAGKETQYF
TRBJ1-2	.	.	13	TRBV6-5	TGTGCCAGCAGTTATTCGCCGCCGGGTGGCTACACCTTC	CASSYSPPGGYTF
TRBJ2-2	.	few	14	TRBV9	TGTGCCAGCACCCAGAGTTTGAACACCGGGGAGCTGTTTTTT	CASTQSLNTGELFF
TRBJ2-5	.	.	14	TRBV10-3	TGTGCCATCAGTGAGGGGGGATACCAAGAGACCCAGTACTTC	CAISEGGYQETQYF
TRBJ1-1	.	once	11	TRBV3-1	TGTGCCAGCAGCCAACACAATGAAGCTTTCTTT	CASSQHNEAFF
TRBJ1-2	.	.	14	TRBV24-1	TGTGCCACCAGTGATTGGGGACAAAACTATGGCTACACCTTC	CATSDWGQNYGYTF
TRBJ2-5	TRBD2	few	13	TRBV20-1	TGCAGTGCTAGAGCTCTGGGAGGGGAGACCCAGTACTTC	CSARALGGETQYF
TRBJ2-7	.	.	13	TRBV20-1	TGCAGTGCTAGAGATCGGGACACCTACGAGCAGTACTTC	CSARDRDTYEQYF
TRBJ2-3	.	.	17	TRBV7-2	TGTGCCAGCAGCTTAGGTGTTCCCGGACAGAAAACAGATACGCAGTATTTT	CASSLGVPGQKTDTQYF
TRBJ2-6	.	few	14	TRBV29-1	TGCAGCGTTTATACAGCCTCTGGGGCCAACGTCCTGACTTTC	CSVYTASGANVLTF
TRBJ2-5	TRBD2	few	13	TRBV12-3/TRBV12-4	TGTGCCAGCAGGCGACTAGCTGGAGAGGCCCAGTACTTC	CASRRLAGEAQYF
TRBJ1-2	.	.	13	TRBV6-5	TGTGCCAGCAGCCAATCACGGACAGCCGGCTACACCTTC	CASSQSRTAGYTF
TRBJ2-1	.	few	13	TRBV7-2	TGTGCCAGCAGCTTAGGCATCGGGGATGAGCAGTTCTTC	CASSLGIGDEQFF
TRBJ1-1	.	.	16	TRBV5-5	TGTGCCAGCAGTGCCAACACGGTGGTGGGGAACACTGAAGCTTTCTTT	CASSANTVVGNTEAFF
TRBJ1-2	.	.	15	TRBV7-2	TGTGCCAGCAGCTTACTCCGGGAGCTTAACTATGGCTACACCTTC	CASSLLRELNYGYTF
TRBJ2-7	.	.	14	TRBV28	TGTGCCAGCAGTCCTACGATCGAGGCCTACGAGCAGTACTTC	CASSPTIEAYEQYF
TRBJ2-1	TRBD2	.	14	TRBV2	TGTGCCAGCAGGCCGGGACTAGCGGTTGATGAGCAGTTCTTC	CASRPGLAVDEQFF
TRBJ2-7	TRBD1	few	15	TRBV4-3	TGCGCCAGCAGCCAAGAAAAAGACAGGGGCTACGAGCAGTACTTC	CASSQEKDRGYEQYF
TRBJ1-1	.	few	14	TRBV3-1	TGTGCCAGCAGCCAAGTCGACAGAAACACTGAAGCTTTCTTT	CASSQVDRNTEAFF
TRBJ2-5	.	.	17	TRBV25-1	TGTGCCAGCAGTGAATTTGGAACCAGGGGCTGGGGAGAGACCCAGTACTTC	CASSEFGTRGWGETQYF
TRBJ2-7	TRBD1	few	14	TRBV29-1	TGCAGCGCCTCGATGGGGACAGGGGGCTACGAGCAGTACTTC	CSASMGTGGYEQYF
TRBJ2-6	.	few	19	TRBV5-1	TGCGCCAGCAGTAGAAAGAGAAGGGGTTCATGGGTTGGGGCCAACGTCCTGACTTTC	CASSRKRRGSWVGANVLTF
TRBJ2-1	.	.	14	TRBV5-1	TGCGCCAGCAGCTTGACGGCGCAAGGGTCCGTGCAGTTCTTC	CASSLTAQGSVQFF
TRBJ2-5	TRBD2	.	15	TRBV6-1	TGTGCCAGCACCCAGGGACTAGCGGGAGAAGAGACCCAGTACTTC	CASTQGLAGEETQYF
TRBJ1-1	.	.	13	TRBV27	TGTGCCAGCAGTTTAGCCGTAGCGACTGAAGCTTTCTTT	CASSLAVATEAFF
TRBJ1-2	.	.	14	TRBV9	TGTGCCAGCAGCCGAACCCCTCACAACTATGGCTACACCTTC	CASSRTPHNYGYTF
TRBJ2-5	TRBD1	.	12	TRBV5-6	TGTGCCAGCAGCTTGGCCCCAGGGGGCTTGTTCTTC	CASSLAPGGLFF
TRBJ1-1	.	few	11	TRBV12-3/TRBV12-4	TGTGCCAGCACCCTCGCAGGTGAAGCTTTCTTT	CASTLAGEAFF
TRBJ2-5	.	few	16	TRBV11-2	TGTGCCAGCAGCTTAGTACGCGGCCGCGCTCAAGAGACCCAGTACTTC	CASSLVRGRAQETQYF
TRBJ1-4	.	few	14	TRBV20-1	TGCAGTGTTTTAAAGTCACCGAATAATGAAAAACTGTTTTTT	CSVLKSPNNEKLFF
TRBJ2-7	TRBD1	.	14	TRBV7-3	TGTGCCAGCAGCTTATATGGGACAGACTACGAGCAGTACTTC	CASSLYGTDYEQYF
TRBJ2-1	TRBD2	few	19	TRBV7-8	TGTGCCAGCAGCCAAGGACTAGGGTTTTCAGTGAGCTCCTACAATGAGCAGTTCTTC	CASSQGLGFSVSSYNEQFF
TRBJ1-1	.	.	16	TRBV5-1	TGCGCCAGCAGCTCCCCCGATCTTTTTCCGAACACTGAAGCTTTCTTT	CASSSPDLFPNTEAFF
TRBJ1-1	TRBD1	.	14	TRBV9	TGTGCCAGCAGCGGTGGGACAGGGTTAACTGAAGCTTTCTTT	CASSGGTGLTEAFF
TRBJ1-2	TRBD1	.	15	TRBV15	TGTGCCACCAGCAGAGATCCCAGACAGGGGGGCAGCTACACCTTC	CATSRDPRQGGSYTF
TRBJ2-5	.	few	9	TRBV21-1	TGTGCCATCGTAGAGACCCAGTACTTC	CAIVETQYF